This record covers a single T cell receptor (beta chain). Its specificity is unknown. The CDR3 is 14 amino acids. Germline V gene sequence: CDR1 SGHRS, CDR2 YFSETQ. V lost 4 bases and J lost 4, with 13 bases in between. Using immunoSEQ multiplex PCR, the repertoire was profiled, and TCRdb retains in-frame clones only, with some absent. The sample holds some 150,000 clones, 85% to 95% seen once. This record belongs to a study of cytomegalovirus exposure and HLA in healthy donors. As for the study in general: The roughly 110 validation repertoires matched the 666 first-cohort repertoires in platform, a later analysis reported. Study results and limitations: The authors listed approximately 150 TCR beta chains as cytomegalovirus-associated.

This chain links TRBV5-1 with TRBJ2-3, with D possibly matching TRBD2 (5 bases). Sequenced input: PBMCs. The sequence was collected from a man aged 18 to 29 in good health and CMV-seropositive. The CDR3 sequence: CASSPPGRPDTQYF. The CDR3 nucleotides read TGCGCCAGCAGCCCCCCGGGAAGGCCAGATACGCAGTATTTT.